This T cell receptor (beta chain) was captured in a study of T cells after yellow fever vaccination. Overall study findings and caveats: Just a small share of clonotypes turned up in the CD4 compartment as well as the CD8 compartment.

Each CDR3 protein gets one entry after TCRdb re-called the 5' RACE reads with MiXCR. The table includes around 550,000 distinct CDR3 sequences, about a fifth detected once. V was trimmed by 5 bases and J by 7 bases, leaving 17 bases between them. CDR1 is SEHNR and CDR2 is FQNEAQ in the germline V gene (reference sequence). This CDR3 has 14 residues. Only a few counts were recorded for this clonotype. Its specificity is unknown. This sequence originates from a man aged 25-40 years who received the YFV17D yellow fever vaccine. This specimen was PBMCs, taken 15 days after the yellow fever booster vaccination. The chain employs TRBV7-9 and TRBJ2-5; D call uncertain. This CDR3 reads CASSPPQVVGTQYF. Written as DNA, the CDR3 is TGTGCCAGCAGCCCTCCCCAGGTCGTGGGGACCCAGTACTTC.